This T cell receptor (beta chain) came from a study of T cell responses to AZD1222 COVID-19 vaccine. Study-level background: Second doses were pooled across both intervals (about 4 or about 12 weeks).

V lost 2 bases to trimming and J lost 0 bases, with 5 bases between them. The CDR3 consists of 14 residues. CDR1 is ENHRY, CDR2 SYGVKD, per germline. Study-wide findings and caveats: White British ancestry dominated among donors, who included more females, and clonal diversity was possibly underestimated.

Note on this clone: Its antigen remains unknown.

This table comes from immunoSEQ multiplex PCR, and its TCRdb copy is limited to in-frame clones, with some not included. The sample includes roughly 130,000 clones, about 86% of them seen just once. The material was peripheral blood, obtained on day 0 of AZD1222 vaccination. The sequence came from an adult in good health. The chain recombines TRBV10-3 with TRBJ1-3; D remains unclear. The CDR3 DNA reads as TGTGCCATCAGTGAGGGGAACTCTGGAAACACCATATATTTT. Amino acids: CAISEGNSGNTIYF.